The clone carrying this T cell receptor beta chain was seen a few times. V lost 6 bases, J lost 4 bases, and 4 bases stayed unmatched. This CDR3 has 13 residues. Germline V gene sequence: CDR1 SQVTM, CDR2 ANQGSEA. These data belong to a study of cytomegalovirus exposure and HLA in healthy donors. Study-wide background: When 398 donors were genotyped, approximately 81% of them were found to fall in the Caucasian-associated ancestry cluster.

In the PCR, 60 Vbeta and 13 Jbeta primers were used. Profiling relied on immunoSEQ multiplex PCR, and the TCRdb table lists in-frame clones only, not all of them. The sample holds roughly 140,000 clones, around three quarters seen once. The receptor comes from a woman under 30 in good health and CMV-seropositive. The genes are TRBV29-1 and TRBJ1-1; 11 bases agree with TRBD1. Sequencing was done on a sample of PBMCs. The CDR3 DNA reads TGCAGCGTGGGGACAGGGGGTCGCACTGAAGCTTTCTTT. Protein product: CSVGTGGRTEAFF.